The clone carrying this T cell receptor beta chain occurred a few times. Its antigen remains unidentified. The same CDR3 is also encoded by other DNA sequences in this sample. Collected material from alopecia areata patients comprised lesional scalp punch biopsies and peripheral blood. The CDR3 length is 14 residues. Germline values: CDR1 SGHRS, CDR2 YFSETQ. V shed 3 bases and J 1 base; nucleotides not matched to a gene: 3. It was cDNA, reverse transcribed from extracted RNA, that served as the sequencing template. Clones were sequenced by immunoSEQ multiplex PCR, and TCRdb holds only the in-frame ones, with some missing. The data hold roughly 140,000 clones, with roughly 46% observed a single time. This sample was taken from a study of CD8+ T cells in alopecia areata. General observations from the study: Elevated clonality characterized lesional scalp relative to normal scalp, particularly in alopecia totalis/universalis. The study also sequences resident alphabeta T cells of normal skin in scalp samples. Sharing of TCRs across patients appeared less clear than in mice, possibly for HLA-related reasons.

The material was CD4+ T cells sorted from blood, obtained at week 0. The chain carries TRBV5-1 and TRBJ1-1; 7 positions agree with TRBD1. The source of this sequence is a human donor with alopecia areata. CDR3 protein: CASSSQGGNTEAFF. The CDR3 DNA reads as TGCGCCAGCAGCTCGCAGGGGGGGAACACTGAAGCTTTCTTT. Variable domain in full (rest from reference TRBV5-1 and TRBJ1-1): KAGVTQTPRYLIKTRGQQVTLSCSPISGHRSVSWYQQTPGQGLQFLFEYFSETQRNKGNFPGRFSGRQFSNSRSEMNVSTLELGDSALYLCASSSQGGNTEAFFGQGTRLTVV.